A selection of T cell receptor beta chains follows, all from one sample in a study of cytomegalovirus exposure and HLA in healthy donors. TCRdb's table, derived via immunoSEQ multiplex PCR, lists solely in-frame clones and lacks some. The sample contains 90,000 to 100,000 clones, more than 55% of which appear only once. The sample comprised PBMCs. The receptors stem from a boy younger than 18 in good health and CMV-seropositive. Each CDR3 is given with its conserved first and last residue. D genes are given only for firm matches.

V	J	D	DNA	CDR3
TRBV19	TRBJ1-4	.	TGTGCCAGTAGACCGACTCAGGGATCCGAAAAACTGTTTTTT	CASRPTQGSEKLFF
TRBV6-1	TRBJ1-2	.	TGTGCCAGCAGTGGGGCAGGCAACTATGGCTACACCTTC	CASSGAGNYGYTF
TRBV5-1	TRBJ2-7	.	TGCGCCAGCAGCTTGGTGGCTAGCGAGACCTACGAGCAGTACTTC	CASSLVASETYEQYF
TRBV29-1	TRBJ2-5	.	TGCAGCGTTGGGGAGATTGGGGAGACCCAGTACTTC	CSVGEIGETQYF
TRBV7-8	TRBJ2-7	TRBD2	TGTGCCAGCAGCACCCGACTAGCGGGAGGGCCGGATTCCTACGAGCAGTACTTC	CASSTRLAGGPDSYEQYF
TRBV2	TRBJ1-2	.	TGTGCCAGCAGTGAATCGGACTATGGCTACACCTTC	CASSESDYGYTF
TRBV4-3	TRBJ1-2	.	TGCGCCAGCAGCCAAGACTACCACAGGGACGGCTACACCTTC	CASSQDYHRDGYTF
TRBV10-3	TRBJ1-1	.	TGTGCCATCTGGGCCAGGGGGAACACTGAAGCTTTCTTT	CAIWARGNTEAFF
TRBV7-9	TRBJ2-7	.	TGTGCCAGCAGCTACGGTTCCCTCTCCTACGAGCAGTACTTC	CASSYGSLSYEQYF
TRBV5-1	TRBJ2-2	TRBD1	TGCGCCAGCAGCTCCGTAGGACAGGCACCGGAGGAGCTGTTTTTT	CASSSVGQAPEELFF
TRBV11-2	TRBJ1-2	.	TGTGCCAGCAGCTTAACTGCGGATGGCTACACCTTC	CASSLTADGYTF